Presented here are 23 T cell receptor beta chains from one specimen sequenced in a study of T-cell reconstitution after alpha-beta-depleted transplantation in children. Unique molecular identifiers were incorporated during preparation of the TCRbeta library. TCRdb ran MiXCR on the PCR reads and lists one entry per CDR3 protein. The table includes approximately 210,000 distinct CDR3 sequences, over 15% detected once. The specimen was PBMCs, mostly from graft donor cells, collected 360 days after TCRalphabeta/CD19-depleted stem cell transplant. The receptors originated from a male patient aged 2 to 10 who had a stem cell transplant for acute lymphoblastic leukemia, so the T cells may come from the graft donor.

In its sample, this clonotype was seen many times. The chain employs TRBV12-3 or TRBV12-4 and TRBJ2-1, with D tentatively TRBD2 (6 bases). The CDR3 has 15 amino acids. The V end was cut by 6 bases, the J end by 2 bases, with 14 bases between. The CDR3 is CASSSLAVTYNEQFF. CDR3 in DNA: TGTGCCAGCAGCTCACTAGCTGTCACCTACAATGAGCAGTTCTTC.

The rearrangement uses TRBV28 and TRBJ1-4; D gene unclear. Trimming removed 5 bases at V and 8 bases at J, with 18 bases between. Germline V lookup: CDR1 MDHEN, CDR2 SYDVKM. The CDR3 is made up of 15 amino acids. For the CDR3, the DNA is TGTGCCAGCAGTCTCTTGACACCGGGTAGAGAAAAACTGTTTTTT. Translated, it gives CASSLLTPGREKLFF.

This clonotype was detected only a few times. This CDR3 reads CATSRHRDRGTDTQYF. CDR3 nucleotide sequence: TGTGCCACCAGCAGACACCGGGACAGGGGCACAGATACGCAGTATTTT. V and J are TRBV15 and TRBJ2-3, with TRBD1 identical over 9 bases. Germline CDR1 and CDR2: LNHNV and YYDKDF (reference sequence). The CDR3 runs 16 residues. The V and J ends lost 2 bases and 1 base, in that order; junction bases with no gene match: 4. Together with reference TRBV15 and TRBJ2-3, the CDR3 gives the full variable domain: DAMVIQNPRYQVTQFGKPVTLSCSQTLNHNVMYWYQQKSSQAPKLLFHYYDKDFNNEADTPDNFQSRRPNTSFCFLDIRSPGLGDTAMYLCATSRHRDRGTDTQYFGPGTRLTVL.

The J gene is TRBJ2-1, the V gene TRBV20-1; no definite D call. This CDR3 spans 14 amino acids. V shed 6 bases and J shed 4 bases, with 16 bases lying between them. In germline, CDR1 is DFQATT, CDR2 SNEGSKA (reference sequence). The CDR3 loop reads CSAARIRSYNEQFF. As DNA, the CDR3 is TGCAGTGCCGCCCGGATCCGGAGTTACAATGAGCAGTTCTTC.

This clonotype has only a few counts. The rearrangement joins TRBV12-3 or TRBV12-4 to TRBJ1-1; 9 bases agree with TRBD1. The CDR3 has 13 amino acids. Trimming cost V 5 bases and J 5 bases; bases outside gene matches: 3. CDR3 nucleotides: TGTGCCAGCAGTATTGGACAGGGGACTGAAGCTTTCTTT. Translation: CASSIGQGTEAFF.

The chain is built from TRBV3-1 and TRBJ1-4; D unresolved. Trimming removed 0 bases from V and 7 bases from J, with 6 bases in between. There are 13 residues in the CDR3. CDR1 LGHDT and CDR2 YNNKEL come from the germline V gene (reference sequence). CDR3 residues: CASSQENSEKLFF. CDR3 nucleotide sequence: TGTGCCAGCAGCCAAGAAAATAGTGAAAAACTGTTTTTT.

In this sample, this clonotype turned up a few times. The chain employs TRBV5-1 and TRBJ2-7, with D perhaps TRBD1 (6 bases). The CDR3 extends over 16 amino acids. V was shortened by 0 bases and J by 0 bases, with 13 bases between the two germline ends. Looked up from germline, CDR1 is SGHRS and CDR2 is YFSETQ. CDR3 nucleotides: TGCGCCAGCAGCTTGGTGGACAGCTATCGCTCCTACGAGCAGTACTTC. It codes for CASSLVDSYRSYEQYF.

In this sample, this clonotype turned up many times. The chain uses TRBV10-3 and TRBJ2-7, with D uncertain. The germline V gene has CDR1 ENHRY and CDR2 SYGVKD. The ends were cut back, 2 bases at V and 0 bases at J, with 8 bases in the middle. The CDR3 runs 14 residues. CDR3 sequence reads: CAISEGRSSYEQYF. CDR3 DNA sequence: TGTGCCATCAGTGAGGGTCGGAGCTCCTACGAGCAGTACTTC.

The sample holds a few counts of this clonotype. J is TRBJ1-3 and V is TRBV5-1, with D perhaps TRBD1 (5 bases). V lost 3 bases and J lost 2, with 9 bases in between. The germline V gene has CDR1 SGHRS and CDR2 YFSETQ. CDR3 length: 14 residues. The chain's CDR3 is CASSYGTTGNTIYF. The CDR3 DNA reads TGCGCCAGCAGCTATGGGACCACTGGAAACACCATATATTTT. Full variable domain (rest looked up from reference TRBV5-1 and TRBJ1-3): KAGVTQTPRYLIKTRGQQVTLSCSPISGHRSVSWYQQTPGQGLQFLFEYFSETQRNKGNFPGRFSGRQFSNSRSEMNVSTLELGDSALYLCASSYGTTGNTIYFGEGSWLTVV.

This chain joins TRBV6-6 and TRBJ2-2, with a tentative D call TRBD2 (6 bases). V was cut by 11 bases and J by 0 bases, with 10 bases left in between. From germline, CDR1 is MNHNY and CDR2 SVGAGI (reference sequence). The CDR3 contains 13 residues. This CDR3 is CAVGGTNTGELFF. The CDR3 coding sequence is TGTGCCGTGGGGGGTACGAACACCGGGGAGCTGTTTTTT.

V gene TRBV7-8 combines with J gene TRBJ1-5; D possibly corresponds to TRBD1 (6 bases). This CDR3 has 16 residues. The V end lost 5 bases, the J end lost 5 bases, and 19 bases lay between the germline ends. CDR1 and CDR2 (germline): SGHVS, FQNEAQ. The CDR3 reads CASSMDPRDIYQPQHF. For the CDR3, the DNA is TGTGCCAGCAGCATGGACCCGCGGGACATATATCAGCCCCAGCATTTT.

This clonotype was seen repeatedly, ten times or more. This chain links TRBV28 with TRBJ2-7, with D possibly matching TRBD1 (6 bases). CDR1 and CDR2 (germline): MDHEN, SYDVKM. The ends were cut back, 5 bases at V and 4 bases at J, with 27 bases in the middle. The CDR3 has 18 amino acids. CDR3 bases: TGTGCCAGCAGTGCAATCCGGGACACCCTATTAAGAGCATACGAGCAGTACTTC. It is translated as CASSAIRDTLLRAYEQYF.

This clonotype was seen more than once but under ten times. The rearrangement links TRBV11-2 to TRBJ2-7; D is ambiguous. Germline V gene lookup returns CDR1 SGHAT and CDR2 FQNNGV. V gave up 0 bases and J gave up 4 bases, with 19 bases separating them. The CDR3 is 17 amino acids. The DNA for the CDR3 is TGTGCCAGCAGCTTAGATTGGCGCCGGATCGTACCTTACGAGCAGTACTTC. This translates into CASSLDWRRIVPYEQYF.

This clonotype was detected many times. The rearrangement joins TRBV12-3 or TRBV12-4 to TRBJ1-1; no definite D call. The CDR3 contains 16 residues. Trimming left V 2 bases short and J 5 bases short, with 18 bases between. The CDR3 sequence: CASSLSVLVGITEAFF. For the CDR3, the DNA is TGTGCCAGCAGTTTATCGGTGTTGGTGGGGATAACTGAAGCTTTCTTT.

The sample holds a few counts of this clonotype. The J gene is TRBJ1-4, the V gene TRBV20-1, with D unclear. CDR3 size: 13 residues. Trimming left V 5 bases short and J 4 bases short, with 11 bases between. Per germline, CDR1 DFQATT and CDR2 SNEGSKA (reference sequence). The CDR3 reads CSARMDRNEKLFF. The DNA of the CDR3 is TGCAGTGCTCGGATGGACCGTAATGAAAAACTGTTTTTT.

In its sample, this clonotype was seen a few times. V is TRBV28 and J is TRBJ2-1, with D possibly TRBD2 on 5 matching bases. The V gene's germline CDR1 is MDHEN and CDR2 SYDVKM. This CDR3 contains 15 residues. V was trimmed by 1 base and J by 2 bases, leaving 9 bases between them. CDR3 residues: CASSLSGSAYNEQFF. CDR3 nucleotide sequence: TGTGCCAGCAGTTTATCGGGTAGCGCCTACAATGAGCAGTTCTTC.

This clonotype was detected ten times or more. The CDR3 sequence: CATSRAGQGSLGPQHF. CDR3 bases: TGTGCCACCAGCAGAGCGGGACAGGGCTCCCTCGGGCCCCAGCATTTT. The chain joins TRBV15 to TRBJ1-5; the match to TRBD1 covers 9 bases. Germline CDR1 LNHNV, CDR2 YYDKDF (reference sequence). After removal of 1 base from V and 9 bases from J, the junction contained 10 bases not matched to a gene. This CDR3 region has 16 residues.

This clonotype was seen a few times. The V and J genes are TRBV29-1 and TRBJ2-5; D perhaps matches TRBD2 (6 bases). V was cut by 7 bases and J by 5 bases, with 14 bases left in between. The CDR3 totals 12 residues. Germline CDR1 and CDR2: SQVTM and ANQGSEA. DNA of the CDR3: TGCAGCGCGGTCGGGGGATGGGAGACCCAGTACTTC. Its protein is CSAVGGWETQYF. Based on the CDR3 plus reference TRBV29-1 and TRBJ2-5, the full variable domain is SAVISQKPSRDICQRGTSLTIQCQVDSQVTMMFWYRQQPGQSLTLIATANQGSEATYESGFVIDKFPISRPNLTFSTLTVSNMSPEDSSIYLCSAVGGWETQYFGPGTRLLVL.

The chain links TRBV4-3 to TRBJ1-6; D ambiguous. Trimming removed 1 base at V and 7 bases at J, with 14 bases between. Germline CDR1 LGHNA, CDR2 YSLEER. The CDR3 sequence is 16 residues long. DNA for the CDR3: TGCGCCAGCAGCCAAGGCCCCGGGTTCTCGAATTCACCCCTCCACTTT. It codes for CASSQGPGFSNSPLHF.

This chain uses TRBV20-1 with TRBJ1-1; possibly TRBD1 for D (6 bases). The length of the CDR3 is 14 residues. V was shortened by 6 bases and J by 6 bases, with 20 bases between the two germline ends. Germline V gene lookup returns CDR1 DFQATT and CDR2 SNEGSKA (reference sequence). The CDR3 DNA reads as TGCAGTGCCTCCCGAACAGGGTCCAAGGCTGAAGCTTTCTTT. It translates to CSASRTGSKAEAFF.

The chain employs TRBV5-4 and TRBJ2-5, with 9 bases aligning to TRBD2. Germline V lookup: CDR1 SGHNT, CDR2 YYREEE (reference sequence). V was clipped by 5 bases and J by 2 bases; unmatched bases: 13. This CDR3 has 17 residues. DNA for the CDR3: TGTGCCAGCAGTCAAACCTTTAAGACTAGCGGACAAGAGACCCAGTACTTC. It translates to CASSQTFKTSGQETQYF.

This clonotype has a handful of counts. Relative to the germline gene, one junction end is altered; a read error may explain this. The rearrangement joins TRBV7-7 to TRBJ2-2, with 7 bases lining up with TRBD1. Germline assignment: CDR1 SSHAT and CDR2 FNYEAQ (reference sequence). The CDR3 length is 15 residues. The CDR3 coding sequence is TGTGCTAGCAGCCCGAGACCAGGGGGACCCGGGGAGCTGTTTTTT. This gives the protein CASSPRPGGPGELFF.

This chain uses TRBV7-9 with TRBJ1-1; TRBD1 might be the D (5 bases). Germline loops: CDR1 SEHNR, CDR2 FQNEAQ (reference sequence). V was shortened by 5 bases and J by 6 bases, with 19 bases between the two germline ends. The CDR3 has 15 amino acids. Here the CDR3 DNA reads TGTGCCAGCAGCCGTGCAGGGTTAGGGTTTGCTGAAGCTTTCTTT. Protein: CASSRAGLGFAEAFF.